These 32 T cell receptor beta chains share one sample of origin, sequenced in a study of cytomegalovirus exposure and HLA in healthy donors. PCR amplification relied on 60 Vbeta primers (plus 13 Jbeta primers). Libraries were prepared by immunoSEQ multiplex PCR; TCRdb keeps only in-frame clonotypes and omits some of them. The sample lists around 110,000 clones, 55% to 80% occurring once. Sequencing was done on a sample of PBMCs. These TCRs come from a young woman in good health and CMV-seronegative.

This clone was seen a few times. The chain links TRBV7-3 to TRBJ1-1; TRBD1 agrees at 12 bases. The V gene's germline CDR1 is SGHTA and CDR2 FQGTGA. After removal of 5 bases from V and 2 bases from J, the junction contained 3 bases not matched to a gene. CDR3 length: 15 amino acids. The CDR3 DNA reads as TGTGCCAGCAGCCACGGGACAGGGGGCAACACTGAAGCTTTCTTT. Its translation is CASSHGTGGNTEAFF.

The chain has TRBV15 and TRBJ1-5; TRBD1 aligns across 7 bases. The CDR3 is 17 residues long. V was clipped by 2 bases and J by 4 bases; unmatched bases: 11. The germline gives CDR1 LNHNV, CDR2 YYDKDF (reference sequence). CDR3 residues: CATSRPPVTGLNQPQHF. The CDR3 nucleotides read TGTGCCACCAGCAGACCTCCCGTGACAGGGCTTAATCAGCCCCAGCATTTT.

The chain combines TRBV30 with TRBJ2-5; TRBD2 might be the D (5 bases). In germline, CDR1 is GTSNPN, CDR2 SVGIG (reference sequence). The CDR3 contains 12 residues. Trimming took off 8 bases at V and 6 bases at J, with 16 bases between the two ends. This CDR3 reads CAGEQFDKTQYF. The CDR3 DNA reads TGTGCCGGGGAGCAGTTTGACAAGACCCAGTACTTC.

The chain joins TRBV7-9 to TRBJ2-7; TRBD1 is a possible D gene (7 bases). The germline V gene encodes CDR1 SEHNR and CDR2 FQNEAQ (reference sequence). The CDR3 has 14 amino acids. V was shortened by 1 base and J by 4 bases, with 11 bases between the two germline ends. CDR3 in amino acids: CASSLGQGGYEQYF. The CDR3 nucleotides are TGTGCCAGCAGCTTAGGGCAGGGGGGATACGAGCAGTACTTC.

V is TRBV30 and J is TRBJ1-2, with no clear D. CDR3 length: 11 amino acids. V lost 6 bases to trimming and J lost 4 bases, with 9 bases between them. Germline loops: CDR1 GTSNPN, CDR2 SVGIG (reference sequence). The DNA of the CDR3 is TGTGCCTGCGGAGGCAGCTATGGCTACACCTTC. Its protein product is CACGGSYGYTF.

The chain employs TRBV7-3 and TRBJ2-7, with 9 nucleotides matching TRBD1. The ends lost 2 bases at V and 3 bases at J; junction bases unmatched: 8. This CDR3 has 16 residues. From germline, CDR1 is SGHTA and CDR2 FQGTGA. The CDR3 here is CASSLWGGQGYYEQYF. In nucleotides, the CDR3 is TGTGCCAGCAGCTTATGGGGGGGACAGGGATACTACGAGCAGTACTTC.

This clone has only a few counts. This chain joins TRBV4-1 and TRBJ2-1; 7 nucleotides match TRBD2. This CDR3 is 18 amino acids long. Germline V gene lookup returns CDR1 MGHRA and CDR2 YSYEKL. V gave up 2 bases and J gave up 4 bases; unmatched junction bases: 14. The CDR3 DNA reads TGCGCCAGCAGCCAACTGGCTAGCGGACCCCGAATATACAATGAGCAGTTCTTC. It encodes CASSQLASGPRIYNEQFF.

This clone has only a few counts. J is TRBJ1-2 and V is TRBV29-1; perhaps TRBD1 as D (5 bases). Deletions cut 3 bases from V and 7 bases from J, with 15 bases between. Germline values: CDR1 SQVTM, CDR2 ANQGSEA. The CDR3 has 13 residues. The CDR3 region is CSVERGGVGGYTF. The CDR3 DNA is TGCAGCGTTGAGAGGGGAGGGGTGGGTGGCTACACCTTC.

This clone was recorded a few times. The chain uses TRBV7-2 and TRBJ2-7, with TRBD2 matching 11 bases. The V and J ends lost 5 bases and 5 bases, in that order; junction bases with no gene match: 11. The CDR3 is 16 residues long. The V gene's germline CDR1 is SGHTA and CDR2 FQGNSA. This chain's CDR3 is CASSTIAGGPVHEQYF. The CDR3 bases are TGTGCCAGCAGCACGATAGCGGGAGGGCCGGTACACGAGCAGTACTTC. The entire variable domain, with the rest obtained from reference TRBV7-2 and TRBJ2-7, is as follows: GAGVSQSPSNKVTEKGKDVELRCDPISGHTALYWYRQSLGQGLEFLIYFQGNSAPDKSGLPSDRFSAERTGGSVSTLTIQRTQQEDSAVYLCASSTIAGGPVHEQYFGPGTRLTVT.

The chain carries TRBV15 and TRBJ1-4; D gene unclear. Germline V gene sequence: CDR1 LNHNV, CDR2 YYDKDF (reference sequence). CDR3 length equals 15 residues. The V and J ends lost 6 bases and 2 bases respectively, with 13 bases between them. The CDR3 here is CATRDGGFTNEKLFF. The CDR3 DNA reads as TGTGCCACCAGGGACGGCGGGTTTACTAATGAAAAACTGTTTTTT. The complete variable domain, with remaining parts taken from reference TRBV15 and TRBJ1-4, reads DAMVIQNPRYQVTQFGKPVTLSCSQTLNHNVMYWYQQKSSQAPKLLFHYYDKDFNNEADTPDNFQSRRPNTSFCFLDIRSPGLGDTAMYLCATRDGGFTNEKLFFGSGTQLSVL.

This clone appeared a few times. The chain has TRBV7-2 and TRBJ2-5; TRBD2 matches 11 bases. The trim removed 2 bases at V and 2 bases at J, leaving 4 bases unmatched. The V gene's germline CDR1 is SGHTA and CDR2 FQGNSA. This CDR3 is built from 16 residues. Here the CDR3 reads CASSLLAGGSQETQYF. CDR3 coding DNA: TGTGCCAGCAGCTTACTAGCGGGAGGTAGTCAAGAGACCCAGTACTTC.

This clone was seen only a few times. This sequence joins TRBV4-2 and TRBJ2-2, with TRBD1 identical over 7 bases. The CDR3 is 16 residues long. Unmatched junction bases numbered 7, after V lost 4 bases and J lost 2 bases. Germline loops: CDR1 LGHNA, CDR2 YNFKEQ. The CDR3 sequence: CASSPGTEVNTGELFF. The CDR3, as DNA: TGTGCCAGCAGCCCCGGGACAGAGGTTAACACCGGGGAGCTGTTTTTT.

Turning to this clone: This sample also contains other DNA sequences that code for the same CDR3. This chain joins TRBV9 and TRBJ1-1; D uncertain. V lost 0 bases to trimming and J lost 3 bases, with 6 bases between them. Germline-derived CDR1 and CDR2 are SGDLS and YYNGEE. The CDR3 extends over 13 amino acids. Here the CDR3 DNA reads TGTGCCAGCAGCGTAGGTGGGCACACTGAAGCTTTCTTT. It encodes CASSVGGHTEAFF.

This clone was recorded once. The J gene is TRBJ2-7, the V gene TRBV19; 7 bases are a match to TRBD2. In germline, CDR1 is LNHDA, CDR2 SQIVND (reference sequence). V trimming: 6 bases; J trimming: 4 bases; junction bases outside the gene matches: 15. This CDR3 has 16 amino acids. The CDR3 sequence: CASSRTPAGVGYEQYF. CDR3 DNA: TGTGCCAGTAGCCGGACCCCTGCGGGAGTTGGTTACGAGCAGTACTTC.

The chain links TRBV6-5 to TRBJ2-7, with TRBD2 matching 8 bases. The CDR3 is made up of 13 amino acids. Germline V gene sequence: CDR1 MNHEY, CDR2 SVGAGI. V lost 7 bases and J lost 1; bases outside the gene matches: 3. CDR3 amino acids: CASNSGSSYEQYF. DNA for the CDR3: TGTGCCAGCAACAGCGGGAGTTCCTACGAGCAGTACTTC.

The chain is built from TRBV19 and TRBJ2-1; perhaps TRBD2 as D (5 bases). The CDR3 totals 12 residues. Germline-derived CDR1 and CDR2 are LNHDA and SQIVND (reference sequence). V was shortened by 5 bases and J by 15 bases, with 17 bases between the two germline ends. The CDR3 nucleotides read TGTGCCAGTAGTCCCGGACTCCACCACCGGTTCTTC. This gives the protein CASSPGLHHRFF.

The rearrangement links TRBV10-3 to TRBJ2-1; 7 bases are shared with TRBD1. In germline, CDR1 is ENHRY, CDR2 SYGVKD. The CDR3 spans 16 residues. The J segment lost 2 bases and the V segment lost 2 bases, leaving 6 bases of the junction unmatched. Here the CDR3 reads CAISEPQGVPYNEQFF. CDR3 nucleotide sequence: TGTGCCATCAGTGAGCCGCAGGGGGTACCCTACAATGAGCAGTTCTTC.

This rearrangement joins TRBV19 to TRBJ2-4; 9 bases agree with TRBD2. The germline V gene encodes CDR1 LNHDA and CDR2 SQIVND (reference sequence). The CDR3 runs to 14 residues. Trimming removed 4 bases from V and 6 bases from J; junction bases left unmatched: 4. The CDR3 here is CASSNSGRGNIQYF. The CDR3 DNA reads TGTGCCAGTAGTAATAGCGGGAGAGGAAACATTCAGTACTTC.

This clone was observed a few times. The rearrangement uses TRBV6-6 and TRBJ1-5, with D maybe TRBD1 (5 bases). V dropped 5 bases and J dropped 5 bases, with 16 bases sitting between them. CDR1 is MNHNY and CDR2 is SVGAGI in the germline V gene (reference sequence). The CDR3 runs 15 residues. The CDR3 spells CASSDPSRVDQPQHF. CDR3 in DNA: TGTGCCAGCAGTGACCCCTCCAGGGTCGATCAGCCCCAGCATTTT.

The CDR3 loop is CASSQDQYPATGGSVLTF. CDR3 coding DNA: TGCGCCAGCAGCCAAGATCAATACCCTGCTACAGGGGGCAGCGTCCTGACTTTC. This chain links TRBV4-1 with TRBJ2-6, with 9 bases identical to TRBD1. The trim removed 0 bases at V and 12 bases at J, leaving 15 bases unmatched. The CDR3 runs 18 residues. Germline V gene sequence: CDR1 MGHRA, CDR2 YSYEKL.

This clone was seen more than once but under ten times. V gene TRBV2 combines with J gene TRBJ1-5; 9 nucleotides line up with TRBD1. Germline V CDR1 and CDR2: SNHLY, FYNNEI. V gave up 6 bases and J gave up 7 bases; unmatched junction bases: 7. There are 14 residues in the CDR3. DNA of the CDR3: TGTGCCAGCAGGGAGACAGGGGGTCAGCAGCCCCAGCATTTT. Its translation: CASRETGGQQPQHF.

This sequence joins TRBV5-1 and TRBJ1-2, with unresolved D. The CDR3 consists of 14 residues. Per germline, CDR1 SGHRS and CDR2 YFSETQ. The germline V and J ends were trimmed by 3 bases and 11 bases, with 20 bases remaining between them. Here the CDR3 reads CASSSLPTEKTYTF. The CDR3 DNA follows: TGCGCCAGCAGCTCTCTCCCGACGGAGAAGACGTACACCTTC.

This chain links TRBV6-6 with TRBJ1-1, with D hard to call. The ends were cut back, 0 bases at V and 0 bases at J, with 8 bases in the middle. Germline assignment: CDR1 MNHNY and CDR2 SVGAGI (reference sequence). The length of the CDR3 is 15 residues. CDR3 nucleotide sequence: TGTGCCAGCAGTTACTCTGGCCCATTGAACACTGAAGCTTTCTTT. This sequence encodes CASSYSGPLNTEAFF.

The gene calls are TRBV27 and TRBJ2-5; perhaps TRBD2 as D (5 bases). V was cut by 4 bases and J by 1 base, with 22 bases left in between. CDR1 and CDR2 from the germline V gene are MNHEY and SMNVEV (reference sequence). The CDR3 has 18 amino acids. The CDR3 DNA follows: TGTGCCAGCAGTTCACATTCAGGTGTACGGGGTCCCCAAGAGACCCAGTACTTC. It codes for CASSSHSGVRGPQETQYF.

The chain's CDR3 is CASSVGLGGNTEAFF. As DNA, the CDR3 is TGTGCCAGCAGTGTTGGATTAGGGGGGAACACTGAAGCTTTCTTT. V usage is TRBV2 and J usage is TRBJ1-1, with a possible D match to TRBD1 (6 bases). CDR1 SNHLY and CDR2 FYNNEI come from the germline V gene. V was trimmed by 4 bases and J by 1 base, leaving 13 bases between them. This CDR3 is built from 15 residues.

V and J are TRBV25-1 and TRBJ1-1; tentative D call: TRBD1 (5 bases). The V and J ends lost 6 bases and 0 bases respectively, with 14 bases between them. This CDR3 spans 15 amino acids. The V gene's germline CDR1 is MGHDK and CDR2 SYGVNS. The CDR3 region is CASSPRQIMNTEAFF. In DNA, the CDR3 is TGTGCCAGCAGCCCAAGACAGATTATGAACACTGAAGCTTTCTTT. Full variable domain (missing parts from reference TRBV25-1 and TRBJ1-1): EADIYQTPRYLVIGTGKKITLECSQTMGHDKMYWYQQDPGMELHLIHYSYGVNSTEKGDLSSESTVSRIRTEHFPLTLESARPSHTSQYLCASSPRQIMNTEAFFGQGTRLTVV.

V and J are TRBV7-9 and TRBJ1-2, with 8 nucleotides matching TRBD1. Germline V gene sequence: CDR1 SEHNR, CDR2 FQNEAQ (reference sequence). V shed 5 bases, J shed 7 bases, and the junction held 6 bases outside the gene matches. The CDR3 has 13 residues. The CDR3 loop is CASSPGQGSGYTF. The DNA for the CDR3 is TGTGCCAGCAGCCCAGGACAGGGAAGTGGCTACACCTTC.

The gene calls are TRBV21-1 and TRBJ2-7; TRBD1, the table's D call, was not compared with the DNA. TRBV21-1 is a documented pseudogene. This CDR3 is built from 16 residues. This CDR3 is CASTLARTGSSTEQYF. CDR3 coding DNA: TGTGCCAGCACCCTAGCCCGTACAGGGAGCTCAACCGAGCAGTACTTC.

This chain links TRBV2 with TRBJ1-1; unclear D gene. This CDR3 has 14 residues. V lost 5 bases, J lost 3 bases, and 13 bases lay in between. Germline CDR1 reads SNHLY; CDR2 reads FYNNEI. The CDR3 sequence: CASSLTPQDTEAFF. CDR3 sequence (DNA): TGTGCCAGCAGTTTAACACCTCAGGACACTGAAGCTTTCTTT.

The chain joins TRBV6-5 to TRBJ2-1; possible D gene TRBD1, 5 bases. Between the trimmed V and J ends, which lost 9 bases and 5 bases, there was a span of 5 bases. The CDR3 contains 10 residues. Germline CDR1 is MNHEY and CDR2 is SVGAGI. CDR3 DNA sequence: TGTGCCAGGGGGCACAATGAGCAGTTCTTC. It is translated as CARGHNEQFF.

The gene calls are TRBV14 and TRBJ1-1, with 10 bases that match TRBD1. The length of the CDR3 is 17 residues. Germline V gene lookup returns CDR1 SGHDN and CDR2 FVKESK. The V gene end was trimmed by 4 bases and the J gene end by 0 bases; junction bases not matched to a gene: 8. The CDR3 bases are TGTGCCAGCAGCCCCGTGGGACAGGGGTCGGTGAACACTGAAGCTTTCTTT. This translates into CASSPVGQGSVNTEAFF.

Turning to this clone: The sample carries other DNA sequences with the same CDR3. This chain links TRBV6-5 with TRBJ1-4; D might be TRBD1 (5 bases). With 2 bases removed from V and 3 bases from J, the gap between germline ends came to 7 bases. Germline V CDR1 and CDR2: MNHEY, SVGAGI. This CDR3 has 14 amino acids. In DNA form, the CDR3 reads TGTGCCAGCAGTTACGGGGGGGCTAATGAAAAACTGTTTTTT. Its translation: CASSYGGANEKLFF.